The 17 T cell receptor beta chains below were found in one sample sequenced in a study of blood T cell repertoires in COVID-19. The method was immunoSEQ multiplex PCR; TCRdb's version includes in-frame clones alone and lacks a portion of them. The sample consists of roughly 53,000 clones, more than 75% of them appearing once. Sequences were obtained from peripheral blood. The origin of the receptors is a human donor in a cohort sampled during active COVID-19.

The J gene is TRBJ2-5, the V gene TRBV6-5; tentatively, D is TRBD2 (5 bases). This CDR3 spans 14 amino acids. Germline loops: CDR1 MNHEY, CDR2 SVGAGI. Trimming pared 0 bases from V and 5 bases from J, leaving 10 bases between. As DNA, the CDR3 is TGTGCCAGCAGTTACTCGCTTAGCGCGGAGACCCAGTACTTC. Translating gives CASSYSLSAETQYF.

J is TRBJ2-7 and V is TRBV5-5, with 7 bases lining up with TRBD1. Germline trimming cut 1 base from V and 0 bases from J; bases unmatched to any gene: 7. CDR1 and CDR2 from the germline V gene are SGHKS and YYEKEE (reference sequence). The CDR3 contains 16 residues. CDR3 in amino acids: CASSLFRAGGSYEQYF. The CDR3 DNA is TGTGCCAGCAGCTTGTTTAGGGCAGGGGGCTCCTACGAGCAGTACTTC.

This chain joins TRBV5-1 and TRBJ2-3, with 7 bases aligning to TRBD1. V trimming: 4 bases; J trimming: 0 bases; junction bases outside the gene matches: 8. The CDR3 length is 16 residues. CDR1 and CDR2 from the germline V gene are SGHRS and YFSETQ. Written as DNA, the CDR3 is TGCGCCAGCAGCACGGACGGGACAGCTAGCACAGATACGCAGTATTTT. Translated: CASSTDGTASTDTQYF.

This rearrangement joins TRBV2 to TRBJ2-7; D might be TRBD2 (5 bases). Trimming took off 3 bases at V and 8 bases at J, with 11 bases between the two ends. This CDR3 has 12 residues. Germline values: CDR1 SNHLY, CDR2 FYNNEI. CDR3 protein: CASSENGSKQYF. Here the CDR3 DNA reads TGTGCCAGCAGTGAGAATGGGAGCAAGCAGTACTTC.

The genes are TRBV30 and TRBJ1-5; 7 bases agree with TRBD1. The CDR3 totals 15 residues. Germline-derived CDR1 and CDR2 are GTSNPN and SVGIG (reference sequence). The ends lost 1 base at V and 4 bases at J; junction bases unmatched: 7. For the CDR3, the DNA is TGTGCCTGGAGTGCAGCGGACAGGCCGAATCAGCCCCAGCATTTT. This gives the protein CAWSAADRPNQPQHF.

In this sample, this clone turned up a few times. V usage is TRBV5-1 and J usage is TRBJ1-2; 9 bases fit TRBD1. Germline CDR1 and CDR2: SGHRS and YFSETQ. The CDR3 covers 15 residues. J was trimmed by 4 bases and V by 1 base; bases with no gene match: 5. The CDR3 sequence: CASSLSGTGTYGYTF. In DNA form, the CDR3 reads TGCGCCAGCAGCTTGTCCGGGACAGGGACCTATGGCTACACCTTC.

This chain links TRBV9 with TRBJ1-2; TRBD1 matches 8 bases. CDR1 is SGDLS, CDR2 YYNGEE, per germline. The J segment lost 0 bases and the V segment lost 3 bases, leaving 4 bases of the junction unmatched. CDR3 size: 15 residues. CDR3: CASSATGGANYGYTF. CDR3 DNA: TGTGCCAGCAGCGCCACAGGGGGGGCTAACTATGGCTACACCTTC.

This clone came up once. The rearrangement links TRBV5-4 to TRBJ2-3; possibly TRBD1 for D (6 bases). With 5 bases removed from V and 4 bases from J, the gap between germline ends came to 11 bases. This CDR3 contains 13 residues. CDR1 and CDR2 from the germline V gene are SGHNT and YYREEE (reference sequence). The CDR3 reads CASRQGLPDTQYF. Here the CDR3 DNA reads TGTGCCAGCAGACAGGGTCTACCAGATACGCAGTATTTT. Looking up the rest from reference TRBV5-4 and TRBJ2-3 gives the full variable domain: ETGVTQSPTHLIKTRGQQVTLRCSSQSGHNTVSWYQQALGQGPQFIFQYYREEENGRGNFPPRFSGLQFPNYSSELNVNALELDDSALYLCASRQGLPDTQYFGPGTRLTVL.

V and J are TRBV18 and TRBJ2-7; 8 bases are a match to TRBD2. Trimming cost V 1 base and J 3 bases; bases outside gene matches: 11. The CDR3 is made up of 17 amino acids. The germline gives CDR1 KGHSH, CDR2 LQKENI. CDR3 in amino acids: CASSPLLAGHVGYEQYF. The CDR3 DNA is TGTGCCAGCTCACCACTCCTAGCGGGCCATGTCGGCTACGAGCAGTACTTC.

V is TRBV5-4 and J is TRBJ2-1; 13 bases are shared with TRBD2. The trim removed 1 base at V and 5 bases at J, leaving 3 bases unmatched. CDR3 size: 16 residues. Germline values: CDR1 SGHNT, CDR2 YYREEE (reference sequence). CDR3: CASSLTSGGANNEQFF. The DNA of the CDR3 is TGTGCCAGCAGCTTGACTAGCGGGGGGGCAAACAATGAGCAGTTCTTC. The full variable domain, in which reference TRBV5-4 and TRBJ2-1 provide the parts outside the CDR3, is ETGVTQSPTHLIKTRGQQVTLRCSSQSGHNTVSWYQQALGQGPQFIFQYYREEENGRGNFPPRFSGLQFPNYSSELNVNALELDDSALYLCASSLTSGGANNEQFFGPGTRLTVL.

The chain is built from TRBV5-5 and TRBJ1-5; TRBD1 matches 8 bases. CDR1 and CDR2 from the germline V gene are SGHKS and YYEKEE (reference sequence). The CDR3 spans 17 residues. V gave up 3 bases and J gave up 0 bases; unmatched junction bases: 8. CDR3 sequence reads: CASSSGTGTYSNQPQHF. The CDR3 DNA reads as TGTGCCAGCAGCTCCGGGACAGGAACTTATAGCAATCAGCCCCAGCATTTT.

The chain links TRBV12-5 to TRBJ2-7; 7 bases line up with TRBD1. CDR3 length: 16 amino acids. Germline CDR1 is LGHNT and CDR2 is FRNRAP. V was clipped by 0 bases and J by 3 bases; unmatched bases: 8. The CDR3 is CASGLVGTAKFYEQYF. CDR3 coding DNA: TGTGCTAGTGGTTTGGTCGGGACAGCTAAGTTCTACGAGCAGTACTTC.

CDR3 protein: CASSQEGRGTFF. The CDR3 nucleotides read TGTGCCAGCAGCCAAGAGGGGAGGGGGACTTTCTTT. This chain connects TRBV3-1 (or the pseudogene TRBV3-2) to TRBJ1-1; D is perhaps TRBD1 (6 bases). Looked up from germline, CDR1 is LGHDT and CDR2 is YNNKEL (reference sequence). CDR3 length: 12 amino acids. V was clipped by 0 bases and J by 12 bases, with 11 bases between them.

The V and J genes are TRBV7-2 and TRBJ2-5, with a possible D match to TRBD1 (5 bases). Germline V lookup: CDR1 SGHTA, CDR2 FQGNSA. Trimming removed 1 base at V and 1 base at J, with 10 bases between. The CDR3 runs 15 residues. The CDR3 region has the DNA TGTGCCAGCAGCTTAGGGCCAGGGTCCCAAGAGACCCAGTACTTC. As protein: CASSLGPGSQETQYF.

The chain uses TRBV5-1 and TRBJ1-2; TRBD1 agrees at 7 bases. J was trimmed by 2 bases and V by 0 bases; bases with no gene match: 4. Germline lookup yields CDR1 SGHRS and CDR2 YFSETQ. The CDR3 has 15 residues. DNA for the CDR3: TGCGCCAGCAGCTTGGTTGGGACAGCCAACTATGGCTACACCTTC. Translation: CASSLVGTANYGYTF.

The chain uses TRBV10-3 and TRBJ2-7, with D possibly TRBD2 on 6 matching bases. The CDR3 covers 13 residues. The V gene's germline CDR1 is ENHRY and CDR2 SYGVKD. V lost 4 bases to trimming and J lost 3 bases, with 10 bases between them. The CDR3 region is CAISGSGLYEQYF. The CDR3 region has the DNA TGTGCCATCAGTGGTAGCGGACTCTACGAGCAGTACTTC.

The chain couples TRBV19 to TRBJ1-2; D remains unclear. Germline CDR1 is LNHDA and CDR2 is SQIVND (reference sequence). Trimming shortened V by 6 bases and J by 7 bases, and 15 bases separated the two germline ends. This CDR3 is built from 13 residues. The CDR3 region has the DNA TGTGCCAGTAGGGCCAGGTTGGGTTCTGGCTACACCTTC. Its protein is CASRARLGSGYTF.